This is a list of T cell receptor beta chains from one sample in a study of CD8+ T cells in alopecia areata. Profiling relied on immunoSEQ multiplex PCR, and the TCRdb table lists in-frame clones only, not all of them. This table has roughly 120,000 clones, less than 60% appearing once. Sequenced here: CD4+ T cells sorted from blood, sampled at week 24, from a patient treated with tofacitinib. These receptors all stem from a human donor with alopecia areata. CDR3s include the opening cysteine and the closing phenylalanine or tryptophan. D genes are given only for firm matches. The size entry is marked missing in some rows and otherwise reads once, few, many or a size class.

V gene	clone size	D gene	CDR3 length	J gene	CDR3 protein	CDR3 DNA
TRBV7-9	few	.	15	TRBJ1-6	CASRSGVDHNSPLHF	TGTGCCAGCAGATCAGGAGTTGACCATAATTCACCCCTCCACTTT
TRBV29-1	.	.	13	TRBJ1-1	CSVERRMNTEAFF	TGCAGCGTTGAGAGGCGGATGAACACTGAAGCTTTCTTT
TRBV7-9	few	TRBD2	16	TRBJ2-3	CASSLAAGGRVDTQYF	TGTGCCAGCAGCCTTGCCGCGGGGGGACGAGTAGATACGCAGTATTTT
TRBV5-1	.	.	15	TRBJ2-3	CASSLGQVEADTQYF	TGCGCCAGCAGCTTGGGTCAGGTAGAGGCAGATACGCAGTATTTT
TRBV11-2	once	TRBD1	14	TRBJ2-3	CALRGKDFTDTQYF	TGTGCTCTCAGGGGGAAGGACTTCACAGATACGCAGTATTTT
TRBV6-5	.	.	14	TRBJ2-3	CASSYDSSTDTQYF	TGTGCCAGCAGTTACGACTCAAGCACAGATACGCAGTATTTT
TRBV19	few	.	17	TRBJ2-4	CASLAGGGKGAKNIQYF	TGTGCCAGTTTGGCAGGGGGAGGAAAAGGGGCCAAAAACATTCAGTACTTC
TRBV7-3	many	.	13	TRBJ2-5	CASSSAPTETQYF	TGTGCCAGCAGCTCGGCCCCTACCGAGACCCAGTACTTC
TRBV7-2	.	.	12	TRBJ2-7	CASSSGGSEQYF	TGTGCCAGCAGCTCGGGCGGTTCCGAGCAGTACTTC
TRBV29-1	.	.	13	TRBJ1-5	CSVAGDGNQPQHF	TGCAGCGTTGCCGGGGACGGCAATCAGCCCCAGCATTTT
TRBV25-1	.	.	14	TRBJ2-7	CASSRGGPPYEQYF	TGTGCCAGCAGTCGTGGCGGTCCTCCCTACGAGCAGTACTTC
TRBV5-4	.	TRBD2	16	TRBJ2-3	CASSLGLAGSTDTQYF	TGTGCCAGCAGCTTGGGGCTAGCGGGGAGCACAGATACGCAGTATTTT
TRBV29-1	.	TRBD1	13	TRBJ1-5	CSVVWDRGQPQHF	TGCAGCGTTGTATGGGACAGGGGTCAGCCCCAGCATTTT
TRBV18	.	.	14	TRBJ2-5	CASSPRLGQETQYF	TGTGCCAGCTCACCACGACTGGGCCAAGAGACCCAGTACTTC
TRBV29-1	once	TRBD1	17	TRBJ2-5	CSSALDRGEWVGETQYF	TGCAGCTCTGCCCTGGACAGGGGTGAATGGGTTGGGGAGACCCAGTACTTC
TRBV5-1	few	TRBD1	15	TRBJ2-7	CASSPTGELSYEQYF	TGCGCCAGCAGCCCGACAGGGGAACTCTCCTACGAGCAGTACTTC
TRBV6-5	.	.	14	TRBJ2-5	CASSYSGGQETQYF	TGTGCCAGCAGTTACTCGGGGGGCCAAGAGACCCAGTACTTC
TRBV4-1	.	.	16	TRBJ2-6	CASSQMGQGMANVLTF	TGCGCCAGCAGCCAGATGGGGCAGGGGATGGCCAACGTCCTGACTTTC
TRBV19	.	TRBD1	16	TRBJ1-5	CASSLQGAGGNQPQHF	TGTGCCAGTAGCTTACAGGGGGCCGGGGGCAATCAGCCCCAGCATTTT